Described below is a single T cell receptor (beta chain) sequence and its context. The record originates from a study of cytomegalovirus exposure and HLA in healthy donors. Turning to the study itself: The 500 to 850 first-cohort repertoires and the roughly 120 validation repertoires shared the same platform, a later analysis reported.

Assay: immunoSEQ multiplex PCR; the TCRdb copy retains only in-frame clones and omits some. Counted here are roughly 63,000 clones, around 92% occurring once; the ten biggest clones make up 0.95% to 1.5%. CDR3 length equals 15 residues. CDR1 and CDR2 from the germline V gene are GTSNPN and SVGIG (reference sequence). The germline V and J ends were trimmed by 0 bases and 0 bases, with 10 bases remaining between them. The chain recombines TRBV30 with TRBJ2-3, with D possibly matching TRBD2 (5 bases). The clonotype comes from a woman under 30 in good health and CMV-seronegative. Sequenced: PBMCs. As DNA, the CDR3 is TGTGCCTGGAGTGTACTGGGAGAAAGCACAGATACGCAGTATTTT. This codes for CAWSVLGESTDTQYF.